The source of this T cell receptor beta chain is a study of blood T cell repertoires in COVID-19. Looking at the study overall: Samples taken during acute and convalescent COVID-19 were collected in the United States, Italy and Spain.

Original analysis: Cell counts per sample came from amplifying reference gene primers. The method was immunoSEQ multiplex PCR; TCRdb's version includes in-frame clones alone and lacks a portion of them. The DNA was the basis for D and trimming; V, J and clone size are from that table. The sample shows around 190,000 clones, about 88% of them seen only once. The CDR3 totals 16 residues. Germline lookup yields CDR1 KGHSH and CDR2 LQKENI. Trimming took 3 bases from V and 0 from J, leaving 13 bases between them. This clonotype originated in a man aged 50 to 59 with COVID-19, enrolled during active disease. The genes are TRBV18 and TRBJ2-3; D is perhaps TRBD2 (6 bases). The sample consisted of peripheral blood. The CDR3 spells CASSPISGESTDTQYF. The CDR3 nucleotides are TGTGCCAGCTCACCGATTAGCGGAGAGAGCACAGATACGCAGTATTTT.